The 30 T cell receptor beta chains reported below all come from one sample, sequenced in a study of B cell selection in AIRE deficiency. Sorted regulatory T cells were CD4-positive, CD25-high and CD127-low or negative. Measured with immunoSEQ multiplex PCR; TCRdb has only the in-frame clones, and not every one. This table holds over 20,000 clones, around 92% found once. Sequencing was performed on CD4+CD25+ Tregs sorted from PBMCs. These receptors came from a human donor in good health.

CDR3: CASSKGPSGEKLFF. The CDR3 DNA is TGTGCCAGCAGCAAAGGTCCGTCAGGTGAAAAACTGTTTTTT. The chain joins TRBV7-2 to TRBJ1-4; D is undetermined. Between the trimmed V and J ends, which lost 5 bases and 7 bases, there was a span of 14 bases. Per germline, CDR1 SGHTA and CDR2 FQGNSA. The CDR3 contains 14 residues.

The rearrangement joins TRBV7-9 to TRBJ1-3; maybe TRBD1 (5 bases). In germline, CDR1 is SEHNR, CDR2 FQNEAQ (reference sequence). Trimming shortened V by 4 bases and J by 0 bases, and 13 bases separated the two germline ends. The CDR3 is made up of 16 amino acids. CDR3 DNA: TGTGCCAGCAGCTCAGTCAGGGCAATCTCTGGAAACACCATATATTTT. Protein sequence: CASSSVRAISGNTIYF.

V is TRBV27 and J is TRBJ1-6; TRBD1 is a possible D gene (5 bases). The CDR3 has 14 amino acids. V was trimmed by 1 base and J by 5 bases, leaving 6 bases between them. Germline V gene data show CDR1 as MNHEY and CDR2 as SMNVEV (reference sequence). Here the CDR3 reads CASSLFRDNSPLHF. CDR3 coding DNA: TGTGCCAGCAGTTTATTCAGGGATAATTCACCCCTCCACTTT.

V usage is TRBV29-1 and J usage is TRBJ2-3; the D is unclear. Germline CDR1 reads SQVTM; CDR2 reads ANQGSEA. V was clipped by 7 bases and J by 5 bases, with 7 bases between them. This CDR3 contains 10 residues. The CDR3 reads CSGMLDTQYF. The CDR3 DNA reads as TGCAGCGGAATGTTAGATACGCAGTATTTT.

This clone turned up a few times. V and J are TRBV19 and TRBJ2-7, with TRBD2 as a possible D gene (7 bases). V dropped 10 bases and J dropped 3 bases, with 16 bases sitting between them. Germline CDR1 reads LNHDA; CDR2 reads SQIVND (reference sequence). This CDR3 spans 13 amino acids. The CDR3 DNA reads as TGTGCCACCAAGGGGGGGGTACTCTACGAGCAGTACTTC. This encodes CATKGGVLYEQYF.

This clone was recorded only once. The genes are TRBV10-3 and TRBJ2-5; D unclear. The CDR3 is made up of 13 amino acids. The germline V gene encodes CDR1 ENHRY and CDR2 SYGVKD. Trimming cost V 2 bases and J 1 base, with 5 bases left between them. The CDR3 DNA follows: TGTGCCATCAGTGAGGACCTCCAAGAGACCCAGTACTTC. This encodes CAISEDLQETQYF.

J is TRBJ2-1 and V is TRBV5-8, with 8 bases lining up with TRBD1. J lost 9 bases, V lost 4 bases, and 9 bases had no gene match. The CDR3 contains 14 residues. In germline, CDR1 is SGHTS, CDR2 YDEGEE. Here the CDR3 DNA reads TGTGCCAGCAGCCAGGGACAGGCGTTTGGTGAGCAGTTCTTC. Translating gives CASSQGQAFGEQFF.

This chain links TRBV11-2 with TRBJ2-2; D not certain. Trimming left V 5 bases short and J 3 bases short, with 7 bases between. The length of the CDR3 is 13 residues. Germline assignment: CDR1 SGHAT and CDR2 FQNNGV. The CDR3: CASSQLHTGELFF. The DNA of the CDR3 is TGTGCCAGCAGCCAGCTTCACACCGGGGAGCTGTTTTTT.

The chain joins TRBV19 to TRBJ1-1; the match to TRBD1 covers 10 bases. V lost 3 bases to trimming and J lost 5 bases; unmatched junction nucleotides: 9. This CDR3 comprises 16 residues. Germline-derived CDR1 and CDR2 are LNHDA and SQIVND (reference sequence). CDR3 amino acids: CASSIRDRGSWTEAFF. CDR3 in DNA: TGTGCCAGTAGTATCCGGGACAGGGGTAGTTGGACTGAAGCTTTCTTT.

V and J are TRBV5-5 and TRBJ2-2; D might be TRBD2 (6 bases). From germline, CDR1 is SGHKS and CDR2 YYEKEE (reference sequence). Trimming pared 2 bases from V and 5 bases from J, leaving 7 bases between. There are 13 residues in the CDR3. The chain's CDR3 is CASSFGGTGELFF. CDR3 DNA sequence: TGTGCCAGCAGCTTCGGGGGAACCGGGGAGCTGTTTTTT.

The chain has TRBV7-9 and TRBJ1-2; D unclear. V was pared by 8 bases and J by 4 bases, with 14 bases between. CDR3 length: 13 residues. Germline CDR1 is SEHNR and CDR2 is FQNEAQ (reference sequence). The CDR3 reads CASWAERTYGYTF. Here the CDR3 DNA reads TGTGCCAGCTGGGCAGAACGGACCTATGGCTACACCTTC.

This rearrangement joins TRBV30 to TRBJ2-3, with D unclear. The V gene lost 7 bases and the J gene lost 2 bases, with 10 bases spanning the gap. The CDR3 is made up of 12 amino acids. Germline V gives CDR1 GTSNPN, CDR2 SVGIG (reference sequence). The CDR3 region is CAFISLTDTQYF. The CDR3 DNA is TGTGCCTTCATAAGCCTCACAGATACGCAGTATTTT.

The chain links TRBV5-1 to TRBJ2-3, with TRBD2 matching 12 bases. Germline lookup yields CDR1 SGHRS and CDR2 YFSETQ. Trimming at V came to 3 bases and at J to 4 bases, leaving 9 bases not matched to a gene. There are 17 residues in the CDR3. CDR3 sequence: CASSSRLAGALPDTQYF. The CDR3 DNA follows: TGCGCCAGCAGCTCTCGACTAGCGGGGGCACTACCAGATACGCAGTATTTT.

V usage is TRBV2 and J usage is TRBJ1-1; D is perhaps TRBD1 (6 bases). The CDR3 covers 16 residues. The V end was cut by 2 bases, the J end by 0 bases, with 13 bases between. Germline CDR1 is SNHLY and CDR2 is FYNNEI. The CDR3 reads CASSEWKGGLNTEAFF. The CDR3 coding sequence is TGTGCCAGCAGTGAATGGAAGGGGGGGTTGAACACTGAAGCTTTCTTT.

V and J are TRBV6-5 and TRBJ1-1; possible D gene TRBD1, 6 bases. Trimming pared 6 bases from V and 0 bases from J, leaving 17 bases between. Germline-derived CDR1 and CDR2 are MNHEY and SVGAGI. This CDR3 is 16 amino acids long. CDR3: CASRYRETKMNTEAFF. The CDR3 nucleotides read TGTGCCAGCAGGTACAGGGAAACCAAGATGAACACTGAAGCTTTCTTT.

This sequence joins TRBV6-1 and TRBJ1-1; 9 nucleotides agree with TRBD1. This CDR3 region has 15 residues. Germline trimming cut 4 bases from V and 5 bases from J; bases unmatched to any gene: 8. The germline V gene encodes CDR1 MNHNS and CDR2 SASEGT. DNA of the CDR3: TGTGCCAGCAGTGGGGGAGGACAGGGGCGAACTGAAGCTTTCTTT. It encodes CASSGGGQGRTEAFF.

A remark on this clone: Sequence at one end of the junction differs from germline and may be a read error. V and J are TRBV29-1 and TRBJ1-3; D unresolved. The CDR3 totals 13 residues. The V gene's germline CDR1 is SQVTM and CDR2 ANQGSEA. In DNA, the CDR3 is TGCAGCGTTCAAGACAATCCCGGAAACACCATATATTTT. Translating it yields CSVQDNPGNTIYF.

The chain has TRBV6-5 and TRBJ1-1, with TRBD1 matching over 8 bases. V lost 8 bases and J lost 4; bases outside the gene matches: 6. The CDR3 runs 13 residues. Germline V lookup: CDR1 MNHEY, CDR2 SVGAGI. CDR3 sequence reads: CASPNRGSTEAFF. In nucleotides, the CDR3 is TGTGCCAGCCCCAACAGGGGGAGCACTGAAGCTTTCTTT.

This clone was recorded only once. The rearrangement links TRBV18 to TRBJ1-1; no clear D gene. Trimming pared 2 bases from V and 2 bases from J, leaving 9 bases between. There are 14 residues in the CDR3. Germline V gene sequence: CDR1 KGHSH, CDR2 LQKENI. The CDR3 is CASSPYTDNTEAFF. CDR3 nucleotide sequence: TGTGCCAGCTCACCATATACAGACAACACTGAAGCTTTCTTT.

The chain employs TRBV27 and TRBJ2-7; 7 bases are shared with TRBD1. Trimming cost V 3 bases and J 6 bases; bases outside gene matches: 2. Per the germline V gene, CDR1 is MNHEY and CDR2 is SMNVEV (reference sequence). The CDR3 runs to 12 residues. Here the CDR3 DNA reads TGTGCCAGCAGTTTTGCAGGGGGCGAGCAGTACTTC. It yields the protein CASSFAGGEQYF.

This chain uses TRBV11-3 with TRBJ2-3; 8 bases fit TRBD2. V shed 2 bases and J 6 bases; nucleotides not matched to a gene: 4. The germline gives CDR1 SGHNT, CDR2 YENEEA. This CDR3 is 14 amino acids long. CDR3 in amino acids: CASSLRGGFDTQYF. CDR3 in DNA: TGTGCCAGCAGCTTACGGGGGGGGTTCGATACGCAGTATTTT.

V and J are TRBV27 and TRBJ2-3, with D tentatively TRBD2 (6 bases). There are 15 residues in the CDR3. The V and J ends lost 3 bases and 2 bases respectively, with 12 bases between them. Per germline, CDR1 MNHEY and CDR2 SMNVEV (reference sequence). This chain's CDR3 is CASSLRRGITDTQYF. CDR3 in DNA: TGTGCCAGCAGTTTGAGACGGGGGATCACAGATACGCAGTATTTT.

This chain uses TRBV14 with TRBJ1-2; TRBD1 agrees at 10 bases. The CDR3 is made up of 14 amino acids. Per the germline V gene, CDR1 is SGHDN and CDR2 is FVKESK. With 2 bases clipped from V and 7 bases from J, the junction kept 4 bases outside the gene matches. The CDR3 loop is CASSQFRTGGGYTF. In nucleotides, the CDR3 is TGTGCCAGCAGCCAATTTCGGACAGGGGGTGGCTACACCTTC. The variable domain in full, completed from reference TRBV14 and TRBJ1-2, reads EAGVTQFPSHSVIEKGQTVTLRCDPISGHDNLYWYRRVMGKEIKFLLHFVKESKQDESGMPNNRFLAERTGGTYSTLKVQPAELEDSGVYFCASSQFRTGGGYTFGSGTRLTVV.

V and J are TRBV10-3 and TRBJ1-2; perhaps TRBD1 as D (5 bases). Germline V lookup: CDR1 ENHRY, CDR2 SYGVKD. The CDR3 is 15 residues long. V lost 2 bases and J lost 5, with 15 bases in between. For the CDR3, the DNA is TGTGCCATCAGTGAGGGGTCAGGGCAAATTTATGGCTACACCTTC. Protein sequence: CAISEGSGQIYGYTF.

The DNA of the CDR3 is TGCGCCAGCAGCCAAGATGTGGTTGAGGGTATCGGTTCACCCCTCCACTTT. Amino acids: CASSQDVVEGIGSPLHF. The rearrangement joins TRBV4-3 to TRBJ1-6; D gene unclear. V lost 0 bases and J lost 9, with 18 bases in between. The germline V gene encodes CDR1 LGHNA and CDR2 YSLEER. The CDR3 consists of 17 residues.

This chain links TRBV6-4 with TRBJ2-3; no definite D call. The germline V and J ends were trimmed by 2 bases and 4 bases, with 7 bases remaining between them. In germline, CDR1 is MRHNA, CDR2 SNTAGT. The CDR3 contains 13 residues. CDR3 residues: CASSDQHPDTQYF. The CDR3 bases are TGTGCCAGCAGTGACCAACACCCAGATACGCAGTATTTT.

The chain combines TRBV9 with TRBJ2-1; perhaps TRBD2 as D (6 bases). Germline V lookup: CDR1 SGDLS, CDR2 YYNGEE. V was shortened by 2 bases and J by 0 bases, with 12 bases between the two germline ends. The CDR3 has 16 amino acids. DNA for the CDR3: TGTGCCAGCAGCGTGGAGGGTAGAAACTCCTACAATGAGCAGTTCTTC. Its protein product is CASSVEGRNSYNEQFF.

The genes are TRBV6-5 and TRBJ2-1; D possibly corresponds to TRBD2 (6 bases). V was clipped by 5 bases and J by 0 bases, with 11 bases between them. This CDR3 contains 15 residues. The germline V gene has CDR1 MNHEY and CDR2 SVGAGI. The CDR3 DNA follows: TGTGCCAGCAGTAGGGACTGGGGCTCCTACAATGAGCAGTTCTTC. It is translated as CASSRDWGSYNEQFF.

The V call is TRBV28, the J call TRBJ1-6; D call uncertain. Germline V lookup: CDR1 MDHEN, CDR2 SYDVKM. V was pared by 5 bases and J by 1 base, with 12 bases between. There are 16 residues in the CDR3. In DNA, the CDR3 is TGTGCCAGCAGTACCGGGAAGTTGTCCTATAATTCACCCCTCCACTTT. The encoded protein is CASSTGKLSYNSPLHF.

This clone was counted once. The chain recombines TRBV11-3 with TRBJ2-2, with D possibly TRBD2 on 6 matching bases. This CDR3 is built from 16 residues. Per germline, CDR1 SGHNT and CDR2 YENEEA. Trimming removed 4 bases from V and 3 bases from J, with 15 bases in between. The CDR3 sequence: CASSSRRDSYTGELFF. The CDR3 DNA reads TGTGCCAGCAGCTCGCGACGGGACTCTTACACCGGGGAGCTGTTTTTT.